Shown below are 5 T cell receptor beta chains from a single sample sequenced in a study of CD8 T cells in ankylosing spondylitis. General study points: Ankylosing spondylitis blood appeared to be characterized by a TCR beta motif of fewer than ten highly homologous variants.

TCRdb itself ran the 5' RACE reads through MiXCR, one entry per CDR3 protein. The sample has 700,000 to 850,000 distinct CDR3 sequences; approximately 12% are singletons. Their recognized antigens are unknown. What was sequenced was blood, either unsorted or a sorted T cell fraction (not recorded which). The source is a male donor with ankylosing spondylitis.

This clonotype was detected many times. The chain has TRBV18 and TRBJ1-4, with TRBD1 as a possible D gene (6 bases). The CDR3 length is 16 residues. The V end lost 3 bases, the J end lost 8 bases, and 19 bases lay between the germline ends. Germline CDR1 is KGHSH and CDR2 is LQKENI. The CDR3 DNA sequence: TGTGCCAGCTCACCCCAACAGGGAGGAGGCATCGAAAAACTGTTTTTT. Translated: CASSPQQGGGIEKLFF.

This clonotype was detected many times. The chain couples TRBV7-3 to TRBJ1-5; D not resolved. From germline, CDR1 is SGHTA and CDR2 FQGTGA. The CDR3 spans 13 residues. V shed 6 bases and J shed 6 bases, with 12 bases lying between them. For the CDR3, the DNA is TGTGCCAGCAGTACAAACCCGCTTCAGCCCCAGCATTTT. It is translated as CASSTNPLQPQHF.

The chain is built from TRBV5-5 and TRBJ1-1; D uncertain. V lost 3 bases and J lost 6, with 15 bases in between. The germline CDR1 and CDR2 sequences are SGHKS and YYEKEE (reference sequence). The CDR3 extends over 14 amino acids. CDR3 loop: CASSWGGGSSEAFF. Here the CDR3 DNA reads TGTGCCAGCAGCTGGGGTGGAGGGAGTTCTGAAGCTTTCTTT.

In this sample, this clonotype turned up a few times. The chain uses TRBV2 and TRBJ1-5; D not resolved. V was pared by 6 bases and J by 1 base, with 16 bases between. The CDR3 is made up of 16 amino acids. Germline V gene data show CDR1 as SNHLY and CDR2 as FYNNEI. CDR3 coding DNA: TGTGCCAGCAGCGATATCTACACTGGGAGCAATCAGCCCCAGCATTTT. It yields the protein CASSDIYTGSNQPQHF.

The table lists this clonotype with many counts. The chain employs TRBV5-5 and TRBJ1-4; D gene unclear. V was trimmed by 1 base and J by 8 bases, leaving 12 bases between them. This CDR3 contains 14 residues. Germline V gene data show CDR1 as SGHKS and CDR2 as YYEKEE (reference sequence). CDR3 sequence: CASSLWGIGEKLFF. CDR3 DNA: TGTGCCAGCAGCTTGTGGGGAATTGGAGAAAAACTGTTTTTT. The complete variable domain, with remaining parts taken from reference TRBV5-5 and TRBJ1-4, reads DAGVTQSPTHLIKTRGQQVTLRCSPISGHKSVSWYQQVLGQGPQFIFQYYEKEERGRGNFPDRFSARQFPNYSSELNVNALLLGDSALYLCASSLWGIGEKLFFGSGTQLSVL.